One sample yielded the 24 T cell receptor beta chains listed below, sequenced in a study of CD8 T cells in ankylosing spondylitis. General study findings and limits: A motif of 8 or 9 highly homologous TCR beta variants was seen as apparently characteristic of ankylosing spondylitis blood.

Antigen specificity for these receptors is unknown. MiXCR was run by TCRdb on the 5' RACE reads, yielding one entry per CDR3 protein. The sample includes over 700,000 distinct CDR3 sequences, under 20% of them seen just once. The sample was blood, either unsorted or a sorted T cell fraction (not recorded which). Receptor source: a male donor with ankylosing spondylitis.

This clonotype was observed a handful of times. The V and J genes are TRBV7-2 and TRBJ2-2; maybe TRBD1 (6 bases). CDR3 length: 16 amino acids. V dropped 5 bases and J dropped 0 bases, with 13 bases sitting between them. Germline-derived CDR1 and CDR2 are SGHTA and FQGNSA. CDR3 in DNA: TGTGCCAGCAGCCTAAGGGGGTCCACGAACACCGGGGAGCTGTTTTTT. Translating it yields CASSLRGSTNTGELFF.

The V and J genes are TRBV20-1 and TRBJ2-3; TRBD2 aligns across 7 bases. The J segment lost 3 bases and the V segment lost 0 bases, leaving 3 bases of the junction unmatched. The CDR3 sequence is 14 residues long. Germline loops: CDR1 DFQATT, CDR2 SNEGSKA (reference sequence). The CDR3 DNA is TGCAGTGCTAGAGATCAAGCGGGGACAGATACGCAGTATTTT. It encodes CSARDQAGTDTQYF.

The V call is TRBV5-1, the J call TRBJ1-1; D perhaps matches TRBD1 (6 bases). CDR1 SGHRS and CDR2 YFSETQ come from the germline V gene. The CDR3 runs to 15 residues. Trimming pared 7 bases from V and 2 bases from J, leaving 18 bases between. CDR3 sequence: CASREMQGSNTEAFF. Written as DNA, the CDR3 is TGCGCCAGCCGTGAAATGCAGGGGAGCAACACTGAAGCTTTCTTT.

This clonotype was seen more than once but under ten times. This chain connects TRBV18 to TRBJ2-3; D possibly corresponds to TRBD2 (5 bases). The CDR3 covers 14 residues. Germline V gene lookup returns CDR1 KGHSH and CDR2 LQKENI. V lost 3 bases, J lost 7 bases, and 14 bases lay in between. The CDR3: CASSPSSQRHTQYF. The CDR3 DNA reads as TGTGCCAGCTCACCGAGCTCGCAGCGGCATACGCAGTATTTT.

This clonotype was counted only a few times. The gene calls are TRBV29-1 and TRBJ2-7; D might be TRBD1 or TRBD2, each matching 6 bases. The length of the CDR3 is 14 residues. Germline CDR1 is SQVTM and CDR2 is ANQGSEA. V lost 4 bases to trimming and J lost 0 bases, with 13 bases between them. The CDR3 DNA reads as TGCAGCGTTGTAGGGGGGTACAGCTCCTACGAGCAGTACTTC. Its protein is CSVVGGYSSYEQYF.

V usage is TRBV12-3 or TRBV12-4 and J usage is TRBJ2-3; no definite D call. V was clipped by 6 bases and J by 0 bases, with 19 bases between them. The CDR3 extends over 17 amino acids. The CDR3 DNA reads as TGTGCCAGCAGAAAAAGGTGGCAGAGATCTAGCACAGATACGCAGTATTTT. This sequence encodes CASRKRWQRSSTDTQYF.

This clonotype was observed a few times. The V gene is TRBV7-9, the J gene TRBJ2-7; D uncertain. Germline CDR1 is SEHNR and CDR2 is FQNEAQ (reference sequence). This CDR3 spans 13 amino acids. Trimming shortened V by 7 bases and J by 6 bases, and 16 bases separated the two germline ends. This chain's CDR3 is CASNTLFKAEQYF. DNA of the CDR3: TGTGCCAGCAACACACTATTCAAAGCCGAGCAGTACTTC.

This clonotype was detected many times. The chain employs TRBV5-1 and TRBJ2-1; D is ambiguous. The CDR3 is 13 amino acids. Germline V CDR1 and CDR2: SGHRS, YFSETQ. Trimming removed 0 bases at V and 6 bases at J, with 7 bases between. CDR3 residues: CASSLEQLNEQFF. The DNA of the CDR3 is TGCGCCAGCAGCTTGGAACAACTCAATGAGCAGTTCTTC.

The chain links TRBV13 to TRBJ2-1; perhaps TRBD1 as D (6 bases). CDR1 is PRHDT and CDR2 is FYEKMQ in the germline V gene (reference sequence). The CDR3 length is 16 residues. V lost 4 bases and J lost 0, with 13 bases in between. The CDR3 DNA reads TGTGCCAGCAGCTCCCCAGGGGTAAGCTCCTACAATGAGCAGTTCTTC. Amino acid sequence: CASSSPGVSSYNEQFF.

The V and J genes are TRBV5-1 and TRBJ2-2, with TRBD2 matching over 15 bases. This CDR3 spans 17 amino acids. V shed 2 bases, J shed 5 bases, and the junction held 4 bases outside the gene matches. Germline V gene lookup returns CDR1 SGHRS and CDR2 YFSETQ. The CDR3 loop is CASSFGLAGGRTGELFF. CDR3 DNA sequence: TGCGCCAGCAGCTTCGGACTAGCGGGAGGGAGGACCGGGGAGCTGTTTTTT.

The chain uses TRBV7-3 and TRBJ2-2; D not certain. Germline V CDR1 and CDR2: SGHTA, FQGTGA. The CDR3 has 14 residues. Trimming left V 4 bases short and J 1 base short, with 7 bases between. The CDR3 loop is CASSWQQNTGELFF. In DNA, the CDR3 is TGTGCCAGCAGCTGGCAACAGAACACCGGGGAGCTGTTTTTT.

There are many counts of this clonotype. This chain joins TRBV6-2 or TRBV6-3 and TRBJ2-4, with D perhaps given as TRBD1 or TRBD2 (5 bases each). The germline V and J ends were trimmed by 6 bases and 9 bases, with 9 bases remaining between them. The CDR3 has 11 residues. Germline V lookup: CDR1 MNHEY, CDR2 SVGEGT. CDR3 in DNA: TGTGCCAGCAGCCAGAGGGGCATTCAGTACTTC. This translates into CASSQRGIQYF.

This clonotype was observed at least ten times. The CDR3 is CASSLASNGEKLFF. DNA for the CDR3: TGTGCCAGCAGCTTAGCGTCTAACGGCGAAAAACTGTTTTTT. The rearrangement uses TRBV7-9 and TRBJ1-4; D unresolved. Trimming took 0 bases from V and 8 from J, leaving 10 bases between them. Germline V gene data show CDR1 as SEHNR and CDR2 as FQNEAQ (reference sequence). The CDR3 is 14 amino acids.

This clonotype has only a few counts. The chain is built from TRBV5-5 and TRBJ1-2; D call uncertain. This CDR3 is built from 15 residues. The V end was cut by 0 bases, the J end by 2 bases, with 11 bases between. Germline V gene sequence: CDR1 SGHKS, CDR2 YYEKEE (reference sequence). The CDR3: CASSLAVVENYGYTF. The CDR3 nucleotides are TGTGCCAGCAGCTTGGCCGTTGTGGAGAACTATGGCTACACCTTC.

DNA of the CDR3: TGCGCCAGCAGCCCGGTGACAGACATGAACACTGAAGCTTTCTTT. Translation gives CASSPVTDMNTEAFF. The chain joins TRBV5-1 to TRBJ1-1; maybe TRBD1 (5 bases). The CDR3 is 15 residues long. Trimming took off 4 bases at V and 0 bases at J, with 13 bases between the two ends. Germline V gene data show CDR1 as SGHRS and CDR2 as YFSETQ.

The V gene is TRBV15, the J gene TRBJ2-1; 7 nucleotides line up with TRBD1. This CDR3 has 16 amino acids. Germline CDR1 and CDR2: LNHNV and YYDKDF (reference sequence). The ends lost 0 bases at V and 7 bases at J; junction bases unmatched: 9. The CDR3 loop is CATSRDITGAGNEQFF. The CDR3 DNA reads as TGTGCCACCAGCAGAGATATAACAGGGGCTGGGAATGAGCAGTTCTTC.

V is TRBV27 and J is TRBJ2-7; 7 bases are shared with TRBD1. The germline V gene has CDR1 MNHEY and CDR2 SMNVEV (reference sequence). This CDR3 is 13 amino acids long. V was clipped by 6 bases and J by 2 bases; unmatched bases: 4. Here the CDR3 reads CASSRQGPYEQYF. Here the CDR3 DNA reads TGTGCCAGCAGCAGACAGGGACCCTACGAGCAGTACTTC.

The sample holds many counts of this clonotype. The J gene is TRBJ2-5, the V gene TRBV12-3 or TRBV12-4; D gene unclear. V was trimmed by 0 bases and J by 7 bases, leaving 3 bases between them. The CDR3 runs 11 residues. The CDR3 nucleotides read TGTGCCAGCAGTTTAGCAGGGACCCAGTACTTC. It codes for CASSLAGTQYF.

The chain recombines TRBV20-1 with TRBJ2-7; no definite D call. The CDR3 is 14 residues long. The germline V gene has CDR1 DFQATT and CDR2 SNEGSKA (reference sequence). V gave up 0 bases and J gave up 0 bases, with 9 bases separating them. The CDR3 reads CSARDLAGSYEQYF. The DNA of the CDR3 is TGCAGTGCTAGAGATCTTGCAGGCTCCTACGAGCAGTACTTC.

The genes are TRBV7-2 and TRBJ1-2, with TRBD1 matching 8 bases. Germline V lookup: CDR1 SGHTA, CDR2 FQGNSA. The CDR3 has 15 amino acids. V lost 5 bases to trimming and J lost 3 bases; unmatched junction nucleotides: 8. CDR3 DNA: TGTGCCAGCAGCCTCAGACAGGGGCCTGACTATGGCTACACCTTC. Translated: CASSLRQGPDYGYTF.

This clonotype was recorded at least ten times. The chain links TRBV18 to TRBJ1-2; 8 positions match TRBD1. This CDR3 comprises 13 residues. CDR1 KGHSH and CDR2 LQKENI come from the germline V gene. The ends lost 8 bases at V and 5 bases at J; junction bases unmatched: 7. The CDR3: CASSPDREYGYTF. For the CDR3, the DNA is TGTGCCAGCAGCCCGGACAGGGAGTATGGCTACACCTTC.

The chain has TRBV6-1 and TRBJ1-1, with D tentatively TRBD1 (6 bases). CDR3 size: 16 residues. Per germline, CDR1 MNHNS and CDR2 SASEGT. V lost 7 bases and J lost 0, with 18 bases in between. CDR3 region: CASTPRYGQMNTEAFF. The CDR3 DNA reads as TGTGCCAGCACCCCCAGGTACGGACAGATGAACACTGAAGCTTTCTTT.

This chain links TRBV28 with TRBJ2-7, with 9 bases identical to TRBD2. CDR3 size: 13 residues. From germline, CDR1 is MDHEN and CDR2 SYDVKM. The V segment lost 7 bases and the J segment 7 bases; nucleotides outside the gene matches: 8. This CDR3 reads CASTVAGVREQYF. As DNA, the CDR3 is TGTGCCAGCACGGTAGCGGGAGTCCGAGAGCAGTACTTC.

The chain links TRBV5-1 to TRBJ1-2; D call uncertain. V lost 1 base and J 3 bases, leaving 10 bases between the germline ends. The CDR3 sequence is 14 residues long. CDR1 and CDR2 (germline): SGHRS, YFSETQ. This CDR3 is CASSLRDRYYGYTF. As DNA, the CDR3 is TGCGCCAGCAGCTTGAGAGACCGTTACTATGGCTACACCTTC. Combining the CDR3 with reference TRBV5-1 and TRBJ1-2 gives the whole variable domain KAGVTQTPRYLIKTRGQQVTLSCSPISGHRSVSWYQQTPGQGLQFLFEYFSETQRNKGNFPGRFSGRQFSNSRSEMNVSTLELGDSALYLCASSLRDRYYGYTFGSGTRLTVV.